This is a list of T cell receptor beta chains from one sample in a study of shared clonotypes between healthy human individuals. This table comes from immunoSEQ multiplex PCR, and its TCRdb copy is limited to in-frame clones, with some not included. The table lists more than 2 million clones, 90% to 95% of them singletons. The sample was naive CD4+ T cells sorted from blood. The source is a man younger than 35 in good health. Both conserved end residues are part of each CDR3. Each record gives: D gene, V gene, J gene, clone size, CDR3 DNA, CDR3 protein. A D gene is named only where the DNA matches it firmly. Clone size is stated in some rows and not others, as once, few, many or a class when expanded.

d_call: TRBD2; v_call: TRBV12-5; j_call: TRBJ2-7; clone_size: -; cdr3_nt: TGTGCTAGTGGTTTGGTACTCGGGACTACCTACGAGCAGTACTTC; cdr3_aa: CASGLVLGTTYEQYF
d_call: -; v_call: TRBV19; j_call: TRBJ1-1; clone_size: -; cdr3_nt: TGTGCCAGTAGTACGGCAGGGAGGAACACTGAAGCTTTCTTT; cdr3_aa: CASSTAGRNTEAFF
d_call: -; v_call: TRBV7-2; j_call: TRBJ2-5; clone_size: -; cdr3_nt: TGTGCCAGCAGCTTAAACCCATCGCCGGAGACCCAGTACTTC; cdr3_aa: CASSLNPSPETQYF
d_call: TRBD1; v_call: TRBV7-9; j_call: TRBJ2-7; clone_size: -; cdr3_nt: TGTGCCAGCAGCTTGACAGGGGCAGTAGACGAGCAGTACTTC; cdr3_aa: CASSLTGAVDEQYF
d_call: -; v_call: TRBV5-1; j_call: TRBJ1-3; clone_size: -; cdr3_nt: TGCGCCAGCAGCTTGAACGGGCAGCCTGGAAACACCATATATTTT; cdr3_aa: CASSLNGQPGNTIYF
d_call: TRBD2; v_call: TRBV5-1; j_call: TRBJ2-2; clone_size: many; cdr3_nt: TGCGCCAGCAGCCTAGGGACTAGCGGGGGTAACACCGGGGAGCTGTTTTTT; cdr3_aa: CASSLGTSGGNTGELFF
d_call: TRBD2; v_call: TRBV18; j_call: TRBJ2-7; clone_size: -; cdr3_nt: TGTGCCAGCTCACCGCTGGGACTAGCGGCCTCGTACGAGCAGTACTTC; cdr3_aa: CASSPLGLAASYEQYF
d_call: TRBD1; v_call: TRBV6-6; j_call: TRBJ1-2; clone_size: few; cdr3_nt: TGTGCCAGCACCCGGGAGGGACAGGGGGCGGGTGGCTACACCTTC; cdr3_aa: CASTREGQGAGGYTF
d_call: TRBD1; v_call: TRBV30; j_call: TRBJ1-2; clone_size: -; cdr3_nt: TGTGCCTGGAACCCCAGGGGGGAGTACTATGGCTACACCTTC; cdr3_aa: CAWNPRGEYYGYTF
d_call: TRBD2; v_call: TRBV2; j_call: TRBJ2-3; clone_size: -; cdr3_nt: TGTGCCATCGGGACTAGCGATGTTACGCAGTATTTT; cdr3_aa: CAIGTSDVTQYF
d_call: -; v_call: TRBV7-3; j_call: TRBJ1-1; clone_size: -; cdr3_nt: TGTGCCAGCAGCTCCCGTCGGGACACTGAAGCTTTCTTT; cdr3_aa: CASSSRRDTEAFF
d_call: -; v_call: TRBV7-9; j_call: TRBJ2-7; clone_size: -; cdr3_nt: TGTGCCAGCAGCTTAGGGACGGCAGTGACCTACGAGCAGTACTTC; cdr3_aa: CASSLGTAVTYEQYF
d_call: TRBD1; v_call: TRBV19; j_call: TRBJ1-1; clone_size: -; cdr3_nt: TGTGCCAGTAGCCAAAGAGGGCAGGGGGATGTTGCTTTCTTT; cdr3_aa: CASSQRGQGDVAFF
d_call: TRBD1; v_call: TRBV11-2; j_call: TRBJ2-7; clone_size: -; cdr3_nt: TGTGCCAGCAGCTCGGGGACAGGGCCGTACGAGCAGTACTTC; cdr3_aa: CASSSGTGPYEQYF
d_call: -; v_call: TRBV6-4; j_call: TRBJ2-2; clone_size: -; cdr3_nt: TGTGCCAGCAGTCCCGGGACTTCCAGGAACACCGGGGAGCTGTTTTTT; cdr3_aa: CASSPGTSRNTGELFF